The text below deals with one T cell receptor (beta chain). Time point of the sample: blood at routine non-recurrence follow-up after resection. The input material, whole RNA from tumor, nontumor lung or frozen PBMC, was sequenced unsorted. The record originates from a study of spatial heterogeneity in lung cancer. Germline lookup yields CDR1 MNHEY and CDR2 SVGAGI. V lost 7 bases to trimming and J lost 5 bases, with 19 bases between them. The CDR3 spans 15 residues. A unique molecular identifier was attached to every TCR cDNA molecule. A single record per CDR3 protein comes from TCRdb applying MiXCR to the 5' RACE reads. The sample carries 110,000 or so distinct CDR3 sequences, approximately 10% recorded once.

V gene TRBV6-5 combines with J gene TRBJ2-3; a weak D match, TRBD2 (7 bases). This sequence was found in a female donor with early-stage non-small cell lung cancer. Sequencing was performed on PBMCs, taken at follow-up. CDR3 region: CASTRFGGLGDTQYF. CDR3 nucleotide sequence: TGTGCCAGCACAAGGTTCGGGGGGCTTGGAGATACGCAGTATTTT.